These T cell receptor beta chains were read from a single sample in a study of T-cell reconstitution after alpha-beta-depleted transplantation in children. TCRdb re-called the PCR reads with MiXCR, one entry per CDR3 protein. The profile shows around 400,000 distinct CDR3 sequences, about 11% of them singletons. The starting material was PBMCs from the stem cell graft donor, obtained from the stem cell graft. All receptors derive from a human donor who donated a stem cell graft to a child with acute myeloid leukemia. CDR3s include the opening cysteine and the closing phenylalanine or tryptophan. A D gene is named only where the DNA matches it firmly. The size field is filled for only some rows; it gives once, few, many or a size class.

size	length	D	V	J	DNA	CDR3
NA	16	TRBD1	TRBV5-1	TRBJ2-1	TGCGCCAGCAGCTCCACGGTCGGGACAGGGGGAGATGAGCAGTTCTTC	CASSSTVGTGGDEQFF
many	14	NA	TRBV20-1	TRBJ2-7	TGCAGTGCTAGACGGCCAGGGGATCCCTACGAGCAGTACTTC	CSARRPGDPYEQYF
NA	16	NA	TRBV15	TRBJ2-5	TGTGCCACCAGCAGAGATGCAGGGGCTCTCCAAGAGACCCAGTACTTC	CATSRDAGALQETQYF
NA	13	TRBD1	TRBV20-1	TRBJ1-1	TGCAGTGCCCGGGGGCAGGGGGGAACTGAAGCTTTCTTT	CSARGQGGTEAFF
many	13	NA	TRBV6-4	TRBJ2-2	TGTGCCAGCAGTGATGGGGACACCGGGGAGCTGTTTTTT	CASSDGDTGELFF
few	14	NA	TRBV18	TRBJ2-3	TGTGCCAGCTCACCTGGGGGCCCGGGAGATACGCAGTATTTT	CASSPGGPGDTQYF
few	12	NA	TRBV12-3/TRBV12-4	TRBJ2-2	TGTGCCAGCAGTTACGGCACCGGGGAGCTGTTTTTT	CASSYGTGELFF
NA	17	TRBD2	TRBV4-3	TRBJ2-3	TGCGCCAGCAGCCAAGATCCCGCTAGCGGGAGGGCAGATACGCAGTATTTT	CASSQDPASGRADTQYF
few	14	TRBD2	TRBV7-2	TRBJ2-1	TGTGCCAGCAGATTCACGGGAGGGTGGAATGAGCAGTTCTTC	CASRFTGGWNEQFF
few	10	NA	TRBV29-1	TRBJ2-1	TGCAGCGTTCCGGCCGGAAAGCAGTTCTTC	CSVPAGKQFF
many	13	NA	TRBV10-3	TRBJ2-1	TGTGCCATCAGTGACGACGGATACAATGAGCAGTTCTTC	CAISDDGYNEQFF
many	17	TRBD2	TRBV3-1	TRBJ2-1	TGTGCCAGCAGCCAAGATCTGGCGGGGGGGATTTACAATGAGCAGTTCTTC	CASSQDLAGGIYNEQFF
few	16	TRBD2	TRBV11-2	TRBJ2-5	TGTGCCAGCAGCCTATTTGGGACTAGCGTCGGGGAGACCCAGTACTTC	CASSLFGTSVGETQYF
NA	15	NA	TRBV4-1	TRBJ2-7	TGCGCCAGCAGCCAGAGCTGGGGGACCGCATACGAGCAGTACTTC	CASSQSWGTAYEQYF
many	14	NA	TRBV9	TRBJ1-3	TGTGCCAGCAGCGACCTGAGGGGCGGAAACACCATATATTTT	CASSDLRGGNTIYF
few	14	NA	TRBV6-1	TRBJ2-3	TGTGCCAGCAGTAAGGAACTACTGACAGATACGCAGTATTTT	CASSKELLTDTQYF
NA	15	NA	TRBV19	TRBJ1-1	TGTGCCAGTAGCCTGGGAGTATTCATGAACACTGAAGCTTTCTTT	CASSLGVFMNTEAFF
NA	15	TRBD2	TRBV20-1	TRBJ2-2	TGCAGTGCTAGGGCAGCGGGAAGGTTATCCGGGGAGCTGTTTTTT	CSARAAGRLSGELFF
few	13	NA	TRBV7-3	TRBJ1-1	TGTGCCAGCGGTTCCACAGGGAACACTGAAGCTTTCTTT	CASGSTGNTEAFF
few	18	NA	TRBV11-2	TRBJ2-3	TGTGCCAGCAGCTTAGGGAGAACAGGCCTACCGAGGACAGATACGCAGTATTTT	CASSLGRTGLPRTDTQYF
few	15	TRBD2	TRBV20-1	TRBJ2-1	TGCAGTGCAGCGGGAGGCCGAAGCTCCTACAATGAGCAGTTCTTC	CSAAGGRSSYNEQFF
NA	15	NA	TRBV30	TRBJ1-1	TGTGCCTGGACCACGGCCTTGGGGAGGGACACTGAAGCTTTCTTT	CAWTTALGRDTEAFF
many	16	NA	TRBV7-2	TRBJ1-1	TGTGCCAGCAGCTTAGCGGCTAGGTGGGGGAGCACTGAAGCTTTCTTT	CASSLAARWGSTEAFF
few	15	TRBD1	TRBV20-1	TRBJ1-2	TGCAGTGCTAGAGATGGGACAGGTTCTAACTATGGCTACACCTTC	CSARDGTGSNYGYTF
NA	16	NA	TRBV20-1	TRBJ2-3	TGCAGTGCTAGAGATTTCCTCAAGCCTAGCACAGATACGCAGTATTTT	CSARDFLKPSTDTQYF
NA	14	TRBD1	TRBV5-1	TRBJ2-7	TGCGCCAGCAGCTACCGACAGGGGGCCTACGAGCAGTACTTC	CASSYRQGAYEQYF
many	15	TRBD1	TRBV5-5	TRBJ2-1	TGTGCCAGCAGGCGGATAGGGACAGACTACAATGAGCAGTTCTTC	CASRRIGTDYNEQFF
NA	17	TRBD2	TRBV6-1	TRBJ2-5	TGTGCCAGCAGTGAACGTACTAGCGGGGGGGCCCGGGAGACCCAGTACTTC	CASSERTSGGARETQYF
many	15	TRBD1	TRBV4-1	TRBJ2-5	TGCGCCAGCAGCCCCCAGGACAGGGTCGGAGAGACCCAGTACTTC	CASSPQDRVGETQYF
few	14	TRBD1	TRBV7-2	TRBJ2-2	TGTGCCAGCAGCCAGGACAGGAAGTCCGGGGAGCTGTTTTTT	CASSQDRKSGELFF
NA	13	TRBD1	TRBV6-1	TRBJ2-7	TGTGCCAGCAGTGTAAACAGGGGTGACGAGCAGTACTTC	CASSVNRGDEQYF
few	12	NA	TRBV12-3/TRBV12-4	TRBJ1-1	TGTGCCAGCAGGTTAACAGGGTCTGAAGCTTTCTTT	CASRLTGSEAFF
once	16	TRBD2	TRBV5-1	TRBJ2-1	TGCGCCAGCAGAAGGGCTCTAGCGGGAGGAGGAAATGAGCAGTTCTTC	CASRRALAGGGNEQFF
NA	14	TRBD2	TRBV4-2	TRBJ2-5	TGTGCCAGCAGCCAAGAGCGGGAGGGAGAGACCCAGTACTTC	CASSQEREGETQYF
many	12	NA	TRBV7-9	TRBJ2-7	TGTGCCAGCAGCTTAGGGGGAGACGAGCAGTACTTC	CASSLGGDEQYF
few	16	NA	TRBV5-1	TRBJ2-4	TGCGCCAGCAGCCGAGAGGACGGTTTAGCCAAAAACATTCAGTACTTC	CASSREDGLAKNIQYF
many	15	TRBD1	TRBV18	TRBJ1-5	TGTGCCAGCTCACCCGGGACAGGGGGCGGCCAGCCCCAGCATTTT	CASSPGTGGGQPQHF
NA	13	NA	TRBV20-1	TRBJ2-1	TGCAGTGCTAGAACTAGTATGGGAAATGAGCAGTTCTTC	CSARTSMGNEQFF
once	15	NA	TRBV6-2/TRBV6-3	TRBJ1-5	TGTGCCAGCATCGGTGTCAGAGATAGCAATCAGCCCCAGCATTTT	CASIGVRDSNQPQHF
few	15	NA	TRBV6-5	TRBJ2-1	TGTGCCAGCAGTTACCAGGCAGGAAGTAGCAATGAGCAGTTCTTC	CASSYQAGSSNEQFF
many	15	TRBD1	TRBV3-1	TRBJ2-5	TGTGCCAGCAGCCAGGGACAGGGAATAGGAGAGACCCAGTACTTC	CASSQGQGIGETQYF
many	14	TRBD1	TRBV12-3/TRBV12-4	TRBJ2-2	TGTGCCAGCAGCCCTGGACAGGAATCCGGGGAGCTGTTTTTT	CASSPGQESGELFF
many	13	NA	TRBV5-6	TRBJ1-6	TGTGCCAGCAGCTTGTACCAGGCATCACCCCTCCACTTT	CASSLYQASPLHF
NA	14	NA	TRBV20-1	TRBJ2-2	TGCAGTGCTAGATCGGCCAGGGGTAAAGGGGAGCTGTTTTTT	CSARSARGKGELFF
many	11	NA	TRBV20-1	TRBJ2-7	TGCAGTGCCAGGGGCGACTACGAGCAGTACTTC	CSARGDYEQYF
many	15	NA	TRBV18	TRBJ2-4	TGTGCCAGCTCACCTGGGACACTAGCCAAAAACATTCAGTACTTC	CASSPGTLAKNIQYF
NA	13	NA	TRBV6-1	TRBJ1-5	TGTGCCAGCAGTGTGGGGGACAATCAGCCCCAGCATTTT	CASSVGDNQPQHF
NA	15	NA	TRBV5-6	TRBJ1-2	TGTGCCAGCACCACAGGAGGCAGGGTGAAGTATGGCTACACCTTC	CASTTGGRVKYGYTF
NA	15	TRBD1	TRBV6-5	TRBJ2-5	TGTGCCAGCAGTTACTCGGCAGGGGGCAAAGAGACCCAGTACTTC	CASSYSAGGKETQYF
NA	17	NA	TRBV4-1	TRBJ2-5	TGCGCCAGCAGCCAAGCGGGCAAGCCTGGACTACAAGAGACCCAGTACTTC	CASSQAGKPGLQETQYF
NA	13	NA	TRBV11-2	TRBJ1-4	TGTGCCAGCGGGGCTACAACTAATGAAAAACTGTTTTTT	CASGATTNEKLFF